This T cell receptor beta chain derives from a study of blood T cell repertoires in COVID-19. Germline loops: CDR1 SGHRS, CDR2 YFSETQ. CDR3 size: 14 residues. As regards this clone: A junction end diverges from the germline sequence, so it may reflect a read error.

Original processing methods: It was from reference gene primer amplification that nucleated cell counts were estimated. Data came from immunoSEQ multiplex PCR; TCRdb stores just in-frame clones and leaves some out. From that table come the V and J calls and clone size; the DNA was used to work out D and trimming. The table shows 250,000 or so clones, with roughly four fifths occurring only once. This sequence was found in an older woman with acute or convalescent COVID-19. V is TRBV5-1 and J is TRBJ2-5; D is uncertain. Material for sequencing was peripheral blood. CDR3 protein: CASSLEHYQETQYF. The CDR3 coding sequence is TGCGCCAGCAGCTTGGAACATTACCAGGAGACCCAGTACTTC.